The present T cell receptor beta chain was sequenced within a study of cytomegalovirus exposure and HLA in healthy donors. Study summary: According to later analysis, the same platform produced the 120 validation and 600 to 800 first-cohort repertoires.

Sequenced by immunoSEQ multiplex PCR; TCRdb stores in-frame clones only, minus some. The repertoire has fewer than 300,000 clones, around 89% of them found once; the top ten carry about 0.99%. CDR3 length: 15 amino acids. Trimming took off 4 bases at V and 1 base at J, with 10 bases between the two ends. Germline values: CDR1 MNHNS, CDR2 SASEGT. On this clone: Its antigen remains unidentified.

Study outcomes and limitations: The tendency of first-cohort TCR clusters to co-occur in the 120 validation repertoires was identified by a subsequent analysis. Most TCR sequences were uncommon, yet certain public TCRs appeared in many donors.

The rearrangement uses TRBV6-1 and TRBJ2-2; D not certain. Sequencing was performed on PBMCs. This clonotype originated in a woman younger than 30 in good health and CMV-seronegative. CDR3 coding DNA: TGTGCCAGCAGTGCGAAGCCGGGGAACACCGGGGAGCTGTTTTTT. Amino acid sequence: CASSAKPGNTGELFF.